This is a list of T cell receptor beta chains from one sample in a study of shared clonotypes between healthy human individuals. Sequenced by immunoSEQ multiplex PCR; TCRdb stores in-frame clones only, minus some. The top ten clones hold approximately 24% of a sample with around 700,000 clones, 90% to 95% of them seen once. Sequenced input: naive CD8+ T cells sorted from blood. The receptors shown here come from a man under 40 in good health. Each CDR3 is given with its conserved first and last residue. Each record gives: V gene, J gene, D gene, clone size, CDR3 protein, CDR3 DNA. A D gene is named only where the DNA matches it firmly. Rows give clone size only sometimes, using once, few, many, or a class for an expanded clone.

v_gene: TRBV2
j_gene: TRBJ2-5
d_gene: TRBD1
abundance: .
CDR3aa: CASTKPGQGRETQYF
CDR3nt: TGTGCCAGCACTAAACCGGGACAGGGGCGAGAGACCCAGTACTTC

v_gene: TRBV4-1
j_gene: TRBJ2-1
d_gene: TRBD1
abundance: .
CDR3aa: CASSLRTGYNEQFF
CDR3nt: TGCGCCAGCAGCCTAAGGACAGGGTACAATGAGCAGTTCTTC

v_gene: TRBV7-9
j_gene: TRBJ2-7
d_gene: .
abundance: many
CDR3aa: CASSLGFYEQYF
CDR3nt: TGTGCCAGCAGCTTGGGGTTTTACGAGCAGTACTTC

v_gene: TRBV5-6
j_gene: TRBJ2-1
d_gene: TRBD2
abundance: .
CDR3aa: CASSPVGLAGGLEQFF
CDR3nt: TGTGCCAGCAGCCCCGTCGGACTAGCGGGAGGACTTGAGCAGTTCTTC

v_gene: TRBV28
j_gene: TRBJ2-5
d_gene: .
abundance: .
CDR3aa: CASTPGLLRGQETQYF
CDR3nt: TGTGCCAGCACCCCGGGGCTTTTGCGCGGGCAAGAGACCCAGTACTTC

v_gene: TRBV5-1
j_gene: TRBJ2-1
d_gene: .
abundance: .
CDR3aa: CASSLGPNEQFF
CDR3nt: TGCGCCAGCAGCTTGGGCCCAAATGAGCAGTTCTTC

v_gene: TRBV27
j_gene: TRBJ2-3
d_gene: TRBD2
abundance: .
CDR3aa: CASSLGPGLAISSTDTQYF
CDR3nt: TGTGCCAGCAGTTTAGGCCCCGGACTAGCGATTTCTAGCACAGATACGCAGTATTTT

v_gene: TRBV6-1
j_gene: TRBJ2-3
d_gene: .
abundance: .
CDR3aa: CASSELSRAETDTQYF
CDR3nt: TGTGCCAGCAGTGAATTATCCCGAGCGGAAACAGATACGCAGTATTTT

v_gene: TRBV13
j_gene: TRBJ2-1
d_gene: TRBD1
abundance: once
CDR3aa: CASSKTQGVGTYNEQFF
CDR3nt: TGTGCCAGCAGCAAAACACAGGGGGTAGGGACCTACAATGAGCAGTTCTTC

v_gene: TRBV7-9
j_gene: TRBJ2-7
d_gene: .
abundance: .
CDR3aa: CASSSPFQPYEQYF
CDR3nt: TGTGCCAGCAGCTCCCCCTTTCAGCCCTACGAGCAGTACTTC

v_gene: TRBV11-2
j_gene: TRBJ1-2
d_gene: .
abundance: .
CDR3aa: CASSSGRRGDYGYTF
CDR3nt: TGTGCCAGCAGCTCAGGTCGGCGGGGGGACTATGGCTACACCTTC

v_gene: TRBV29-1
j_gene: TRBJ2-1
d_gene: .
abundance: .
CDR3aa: CSVALVLDNEQFF
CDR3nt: TGCAGCGTTGCGTTAGTCCTTGACAATGAGCAGTTCTTC

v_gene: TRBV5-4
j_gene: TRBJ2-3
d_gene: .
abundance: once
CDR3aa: CASSLAWVADTQYF
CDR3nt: TGTGCCAGCAGCTTGGCCTGGGTAGCAGATACGCAGTATTTT

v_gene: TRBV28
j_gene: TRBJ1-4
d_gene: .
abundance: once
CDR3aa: CASRGGRVGEKLFF
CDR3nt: TGTGCCAGCAGGGGAGGTAGGGTTGGTGAAAAACTGTTTTTT

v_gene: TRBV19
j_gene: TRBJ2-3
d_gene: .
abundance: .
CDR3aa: CASSIVSPLVAGTDTQYF
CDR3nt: TGTGCCAGTAGTATTGTATCCCCGTTAGTAGCGGGCACAGATACGCAGTATTTT

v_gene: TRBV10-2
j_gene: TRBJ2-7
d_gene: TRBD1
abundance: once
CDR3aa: CASSESTGDRAYEQYF
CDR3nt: TGCGCCAGCAGTGAGTCAACAGGGGACAGGGCCTACGAGCAGTACTTC

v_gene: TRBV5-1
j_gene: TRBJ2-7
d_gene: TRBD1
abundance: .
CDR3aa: CASSSGQGSYEQYF
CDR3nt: TGCGCCAGCAGCTCCGGACAGGGATCCTACGAGCAGTACTTC

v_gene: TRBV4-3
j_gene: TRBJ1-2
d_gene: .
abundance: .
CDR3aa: CASSPTRVSGGYTF
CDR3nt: TGCGCCAGCAGCCCAACTCGGGTTTCAGGCGGCTACACCTTC

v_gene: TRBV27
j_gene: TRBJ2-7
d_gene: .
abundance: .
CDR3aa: CASSLGIRTYEQYF
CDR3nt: TGTGCCAGCAGCTTGGGAATCCGCACCTACGAGCAGTACTTC

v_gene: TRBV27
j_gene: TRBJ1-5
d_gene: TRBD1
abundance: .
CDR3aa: CASSLGQGRNQPQHF
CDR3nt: TGTGCCAGCAGTTTGGGACAGGGCCGCAATCAGCCCCAGCATTTT

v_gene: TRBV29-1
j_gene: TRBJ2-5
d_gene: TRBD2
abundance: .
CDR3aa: CSVDLAGVLETQYF
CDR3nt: TGCAGCGTTGATCTAGCGGGAGTTTTAGAGACCCAGTACTTC

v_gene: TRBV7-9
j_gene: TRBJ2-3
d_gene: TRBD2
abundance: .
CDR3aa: CASSYRTSGRDTQYF
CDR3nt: TGTGCCAGCAGCTACCGGACTAGCGGGAGGGATACGCAGTATTTT

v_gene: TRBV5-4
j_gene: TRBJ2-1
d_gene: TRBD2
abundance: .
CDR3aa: CASSLAGLAGVDGEQFF
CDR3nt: TGTGCCAGCAGCTTGGCCGGACTAGCGGGAGTAGATGGTGAGCAGTTCTTC

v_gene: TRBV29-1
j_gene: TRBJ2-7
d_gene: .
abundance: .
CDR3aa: CSVDSVDQGYEQYF
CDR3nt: TGCAGCGTTGATTCGGTCGACCAGGGCTACGAGCAGTACTTC

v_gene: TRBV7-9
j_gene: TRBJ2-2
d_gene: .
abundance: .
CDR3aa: CASIETPGFTGELFF
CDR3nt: TGTGCCAGCATCGAAACGCCGGGATTCACCGGGGAGCTGTTTTTT

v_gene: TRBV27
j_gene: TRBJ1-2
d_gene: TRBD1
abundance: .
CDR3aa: CASSSTRDRLYGYTF
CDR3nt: TGTGCCAGCAGTTCAACCCGGGACAGGCTATATGGCTACACCTTC

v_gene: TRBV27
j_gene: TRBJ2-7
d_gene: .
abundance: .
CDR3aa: CASRSGAYEQYF
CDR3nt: TGTGCCAGCAGGTCTGGGGCATACGAGCAGTACTTC

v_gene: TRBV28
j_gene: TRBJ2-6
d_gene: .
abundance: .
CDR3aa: CASSLWSISGANVLTF
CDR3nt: TGTGCCAGCAGTTTATGGTCGATCTCTGGGGCCAACGTCCTGACTTTC

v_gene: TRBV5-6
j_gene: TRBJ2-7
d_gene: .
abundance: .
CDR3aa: CASSPSLGRGSYEQYF
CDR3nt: TGTGCCAGCAGCCCCTCCTTGGGCAGGGGATCCTACGAGCAGTACTTC

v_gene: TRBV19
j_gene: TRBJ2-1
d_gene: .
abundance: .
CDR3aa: CASSIGGTPFNEQFF
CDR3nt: TGTGCCAGTAGTATAGGCGGGACCCCGTTCAATGAGCAGTTCTTC

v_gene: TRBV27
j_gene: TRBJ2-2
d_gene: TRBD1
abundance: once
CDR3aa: CASSYLRTGSTGELFF
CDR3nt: TGTGCCAGCAGTTACTTAAGGACAGGATCGACCGGGGAGCTGTTTTTT

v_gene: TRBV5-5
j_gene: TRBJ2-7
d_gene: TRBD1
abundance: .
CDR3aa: CASSPIDRDYEQYF
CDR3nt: TGTGCCAGCAGCCCTATAGACAGGGACTACGAGCAGTACTTC

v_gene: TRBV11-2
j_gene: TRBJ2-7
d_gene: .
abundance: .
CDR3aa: CASSGAPAYEQYF
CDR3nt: TGTGCCAGCAGCGGGGCCCCGGCCTACGAGCAGTACTTC

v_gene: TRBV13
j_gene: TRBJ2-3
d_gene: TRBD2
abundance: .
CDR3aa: CASSLSSGSPPYTDTQYF
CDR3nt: TGTGCCAGCAGCTTATCTAGCGGGAGTCCCCCGTACACAGATACGCAGTATTTT

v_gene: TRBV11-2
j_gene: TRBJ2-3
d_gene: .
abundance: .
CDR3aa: CASSSNTDTQYF
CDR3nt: TGTGCCAGCAGCTCTAACACAGATACGCAGTATTTT

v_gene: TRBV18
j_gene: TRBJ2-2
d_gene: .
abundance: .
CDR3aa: CASSPFEDTGTGELFF
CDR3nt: TGTGCCAGCTCACCATTTGAGGACACTGGCACCGGGGAGCTGTTTTTT

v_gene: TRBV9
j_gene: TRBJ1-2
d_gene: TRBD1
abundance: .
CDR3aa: CASGSTGDYGYTF
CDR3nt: TGTGCCAGCGGGTCGACAGGGGACTATGGCTACACCTTC

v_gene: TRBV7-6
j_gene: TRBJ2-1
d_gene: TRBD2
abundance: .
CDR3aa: CASSLTGLAGEEQFF
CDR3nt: TGTGCCAGCAGCTTAACTGGGCTAGCGGGAGAAGAGCAGTTCTTC

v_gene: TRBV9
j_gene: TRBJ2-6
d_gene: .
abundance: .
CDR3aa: CASSVTQGRSGANVLTF
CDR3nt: TGTGCCAGCAGCGTTACTCAGGGGAGATCTGGGGCCAACGTCCTGACTTTC

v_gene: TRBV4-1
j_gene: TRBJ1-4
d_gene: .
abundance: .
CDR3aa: CASSQSPGVSEKLFF
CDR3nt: TGCGCCAGCAGCCAATCTCCAGGAGTCTCTGAAAAACTGTTTTTT

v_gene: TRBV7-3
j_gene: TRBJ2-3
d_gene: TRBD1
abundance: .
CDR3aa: CASSDRADTQYF
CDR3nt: TGTGCCAGCAGCGACAGGGCGGATACGCAGTATTTT

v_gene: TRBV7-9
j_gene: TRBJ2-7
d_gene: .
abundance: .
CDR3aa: CASSLKEGTAFSYEQYF
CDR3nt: TGTGCCAGCAGCCTAAAGGAGGGGACAGCCTTCTCCTACGAGCAGTACTTC

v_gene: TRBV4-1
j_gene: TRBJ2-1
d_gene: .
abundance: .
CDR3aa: CASSQDRDSYNEQFF
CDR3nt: TGCGCCAGCAGCCAAGATAGGGATTCCTACAATGAGCAGTTCTTC

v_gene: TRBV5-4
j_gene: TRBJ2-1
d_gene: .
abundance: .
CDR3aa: CASSLDRGADNEQFF
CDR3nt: TGTGCCAGCAGCTTGGATCGGGGGGCTGACAATGAGCAGTTCTTC

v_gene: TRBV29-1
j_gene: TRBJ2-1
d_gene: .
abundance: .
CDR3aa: CSVDKGIYNEQFF
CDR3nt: TGCAGCGTCGATAAGGGGATCTACAATGAGCAGTTCTTC